These 7 T cell receptor beta chains came from one sample sequenced in a study of beta chain features in type 1 diabetes. General study points: In all four CD4+ subsets, TCRB CDR3 length was significantly, moderately reduced in type 1 diabetes.

Of the isolated RNA, all was reverse transcribed, and so the sequenced material was expressed TCRB transcripts. The assay was immunoSEQ multiplex PCR, and TCRdb's table has in-frame clones only and misses some. The sample has about 160,000 clones; 6.5% to 8.5% are singletons. Their target antigens are unknown. The source material was central memory CD4+ T cells from blood. The receptors originated from a man aged 18 to 29 with type 1 diabetes.

This clone was seen a handful of times. The chain uses TRBV19 and TRBJ1-2; D is possibly TRBD1 (5 bases). Trimming stripped 7 bases from V and 3 bases from J, with 24 bases between. This CDR3 has 17 amino acids. From germline, CDR1 is LNHDA and CDR2 SQIVND (reference sequence). The CDR3 protein is CASIRGSIGLGDYGYTF. In DNA form, the CDR3 reads TGTGCCAGTATTCGGGGGTCTATCGGACTTGGGGACTATGGCTACACCTTC.

This chain uses TRBV19 with TRBJ2-1; weak D call: TRBD1 (5 bases). V lost 3 bases and J lost 5, with 14 bases in between. Germline CDR1 LNHDA, CDR2 SQIVND (reference sequence). This CDR3 is built from 15 residues. The CDR3 reads CASSMGQARDNEQFF. As DNA, the CDR3 is TGTGCCAGTAGTATGGGGCAGGCGAGAGACAATGAGCAGTTCTTC.

This chain joins TRBV27 and TRBJ2-7; 9 positions match TRBD1. The CDR3 is 17 residues long. J gave up 2 bases and V 4 bases, and 12 bases lay outside the gene matches. CDR1 is MNHEY, CDR2 SMNVEV, per germline (reference sequence). The CDR3 loop reads CASSSTSGTGMPYEQYF. The CDR3 DNA reads TGTGCCAGCAGTTCTACTTCCGGGACAGGGATGCCCTACGAGCAGTACTTC.

This sequence joins TRBV6-5 and TRBJ1-1; no clear D gene. The V and J ends lost 0 bases and 1 base respectively, with 12 bases between them. The CDR3 spans 16 residues. The V gene's germline CDR1 is MNHEY and CDR2 SVGAGI. The CDR3 loop is CASSYSRGWGNTEAFF. The CDR3 nucleotides are TGTGCCAGCAGTTACTCTCGGGGTTGGGGGAACACTGAAGCTTTCTTT.

The chain recombines TRBV4-2 with TRBJ1-2; 7 bases fit TRBD1. This CDR3 comprises 15 residues. Germline V CDR1 and CDR2: LGHNA, YNFKEQ. Losses at the gene ends were 5 bases for V and 3 bases for J; bases not matched to a gene: 9. The CDR3 region is CASSLTVRGDYGYTF. DNA for the CDR3: TGTGCCAGCAGCTTGACGGTCAGGGGGGACTATGGCTACACCTTC.

This clone has more than one count but fewer than ten. The junction departs from the called germline gene at one end, perhaps through a read error. The chain recombines TRBV20-1 with TRBJ1-2; 8 nucleotides align to TRBD1. From germline, CDR1 is DFQATT and CDR2 SNEGSKA (reference sequence). The length of the CDR3 is 10 residues. CDR3: CSAGQGLAHF. The CDR3 DNA sequence: TGCAGTGCCGGACAGGGCCTAGCGCACTTC.

This clone was found a few times. The chain has TRBV7-6 and TRBJ1-4, with D perhaps matching TRBD1 (6 bases). The length of the CDR3 is 15 residues. The germline V gene encodes CDR1 SGHVS and CDR2 FNYEAQ. Trimming left V 3 bases short and J 3 bases short, with 11 bases between. The CDR3 DNA follows: TGTGCCAGCAGCTTGCATAAGGGGGCTAATGAAAAACTGTTTTTT. Translated: CASSLHKGANEKLFF.